This T cell receptor beta chain appears in the sequencing data of a study of cytomegalovirus exposure and HLA in healthy donors. Data came from immunoSEQ multiplex PCR; TCRdb stores just in-frame clones and leaves some out. The sample gives 110,000 to 150,000 clones, 94% of which show up once; 1.5% to 2% is in the top ten. This clone showed up just once. Its antigen remains unknown. General study findings and limits: Researchers catalogued roughly 150 TCR beta chains as cytomegalovirus-associated. Specificity of a few CMV-associated chains for CMV antigens was verified in vitro. Reported results showed that the classifier diagnosed cytomegalovirus status with high specificity and sensitivity.

The CDR3 runs to 18 residues. Germline values: CDR1 MNHEY, CDR2 SMNVEV (reference sequence). The J segment lost 5 bases and the V segment lost 1 base, leaving 11 bases of the junction unmatched. Sequencing was performed on PBMCs. The receptor was isolated from a man between 18 and 29 years old in good health and CMV-seropositive. The gene calls are TRBV27 and TRBJ2-2, with 9 bases that match TRBD2. The CDR3 sequence: CASSLLGGLAGPTGELFF. CDR3 bases: TGTGCCAGCAGTTTATTGGGGGGGCTAGCGGGACCTACCGGGGAGCTGTTTTTT.